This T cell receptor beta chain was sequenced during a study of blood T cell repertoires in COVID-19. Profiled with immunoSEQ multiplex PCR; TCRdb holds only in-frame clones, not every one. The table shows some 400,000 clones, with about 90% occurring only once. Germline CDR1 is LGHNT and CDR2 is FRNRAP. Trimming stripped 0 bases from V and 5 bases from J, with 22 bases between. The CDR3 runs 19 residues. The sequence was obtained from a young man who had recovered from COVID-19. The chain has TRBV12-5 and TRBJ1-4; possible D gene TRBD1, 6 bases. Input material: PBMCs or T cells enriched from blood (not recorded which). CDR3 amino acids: CASGLVRGELGQFNEKLFF. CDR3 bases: TGTGCTAGTGGTTTGGTACGAGGGGAACTCGGACAGTTCAATGAAAAACTGTTTTTT.